The 9 T cell receptor beta chains below come from one sample, sequenced in a study of blood T cell repertoires in COVID-19. Repertoires were generated with immunoSEQ multiplex PCR, while TCRdb's copy carries only in-frame clones and drops some. The table shows 200,000 to 250,000 clones, with 88% occurring only once. Sequencing input: PBMCs or T cells enriched from blood (not recorded which). These receptors were collected from a woman between 45 and 65 years old with acute COVID-19.

V and J are TRBV6-5 and TRBJ1-2, with D hard to call. Trimming took 2 bases from V and 5 from J, leaving 15 bases between them. The germline CDR1 and CDR2 sequences are MNHEY and SVGAGI. This CDR3 has 15 amino acids. The DNA of the CDR3 is TGTGCCAGCAGTTACGGGTGGGGTGAGGGTTATGGCTACACCTTC. It translates to CASSYGWGEGYGYTF.

The DNA for the CDR3 is TGTGCCAGCAGTTACTCGCGGGGGGGAACCTACGAGCAGTACTTC. Amino acids: CASSYSRGGTYEQYF. The J gene is TRBJ2-7, the V gene TRBV6-6; 9 bases agree with TRBD2. This CDR3 is 15 amino acids long. Trimming took 0 bases from V and 2 from J; bases not matched to a gene: 2. Germline V gene data show CDR1 as MNHNY and CDR2 as SVGAGI (reference sequence).

The V call is TRBV28, the J call TRBJ1-2; TRBD1 might be the D (5 bases). V was shortened by 2 bases and J by 0 bases, with 10 bases between the two germline ends. The CDR3 runs to 15 residues. Germline V gene data show CDR1 as MDHEN and CDR2 as SYDVKM. The CDR3: CASSLDRAPNYGYTF. The CDR3 region has the DNA TGTGCCAGCAGTTTAGACAGAGCTCCTAACTATGGCTACACCTTC.

The chain couples TRBV7-5 to TRBJ2-7; the listed D gene, TRBD1, was not tested against the DNA. TRBV7-5 constitutes a pseudogene. CDR3 length equals 11 residues. CDR3 sequence (DNA): TGTGGGAGACAGGCTCCCTACGAGCAGTACTTC. It is translated as CGRQAPYEQYF.

The count of this clone is one. The V gene is TRBV7-8, the J gene TRBJ2-1, with 9 bases matching TRBD1. The ends lost 2 bases at V and 7 bases at J; junction bases unmatched: 9. The CDR3 covers 16 residues. From germline, CDR1 is SGHVS and CDR2 FQNEAQ. Written as DNA, the CDR3 is TGTGCCAGCAGCTTATATTTGGACAGGGGCGGAAATGAGCAGTTCTTC. It yields the protein CASSLYLDRGGNEQFF.

The chain combines TRBV6-6 with TRBJ2-1, with TRBD2 matching over 8 bases. The V segment lost 6 bases and the J segment 4 bases; nucleotides outside the gene matches: 8. There are 15 residues in the CDR3. Germline V gives CDR1 MNHNY, CDR2 SVGAGI (reference sequence). The CDR3 nucleotides are TGTGCCAGCAGGATGACCGGGAGGGATTACAATGAGCAGTTCTTC. Its translation: CASRMTGRDYNEQFF.

This chain links TRBV5-6 with TRBJ2-5; 8 bases line up with TRBD1. Trimming removed 0 bases from V and 3 bases from J; junction bases left unmatched: 4. CDR3 length: 15 amino acids. From germline, CDR1 is SGHDT and CDR2 YYEEEE. The CDR3 DNA reads as TGTGCCAGCAGCTTGGCAAGACAGGGGAAAGAGACCCAGTACTTC. Amino acids: CASSLARQGKETQYF.

The J gene is TRBJ2-3, the V gene TRBV5-1, with 9 bases fitting TRBD2. This CDR3 is built from 15 residues. In germline, CDR1 is SGHRS, CDR2 YFSETQ. V was clipped by 4 bases and J by 5 bases; unmatched bases: 8. The CDR3 DNA reads TGCGCCAGCAGCAAGACTAGCGGAGGGGGAGATACGCAGTATTTT. It specifies CASSKTSGGGDTQYF.

This chain joins TRBV5-5 and TRBJ1-5, with D uncertain. This CDR3 is built from 15 residues. Germline CDR1 SGHKS, CDR2 YYEKEE (reference sequence). The V end lost 4 bases, the J end lost 9 bases, and 20 bases lay between the germline ends. CDR3 DNA sequence: TGTGCCAGCAGCCCCGAGGGTGGACGAAGGCTGCCCCAGCATTTT. It translates to CASSPEGGRRLPQHF. The full variable domain, completed using reference TRBV5-5 and TRBJ1-5, is DAGVTQSPTHLIKTRGQQVTLRCSPISGHKSVSWYQQVLGQGPQFIFQYYEKEERGRGNFPDRFSARQFPNYSSELNVNALLLGDSALYLCASSPEGGRRLPQHFGDGTRLSIL.